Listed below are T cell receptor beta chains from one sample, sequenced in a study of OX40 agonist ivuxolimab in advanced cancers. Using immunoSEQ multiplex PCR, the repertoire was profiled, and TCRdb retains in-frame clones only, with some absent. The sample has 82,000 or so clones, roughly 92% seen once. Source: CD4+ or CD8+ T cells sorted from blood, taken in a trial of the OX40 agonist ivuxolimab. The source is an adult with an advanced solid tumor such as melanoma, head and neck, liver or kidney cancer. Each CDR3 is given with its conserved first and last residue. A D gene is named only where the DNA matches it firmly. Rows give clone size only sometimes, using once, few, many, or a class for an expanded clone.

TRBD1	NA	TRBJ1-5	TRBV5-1	TGCGCCAGCAGCGTCAACGGACAGGGTTTGGGACAGCCCCAGCATTTT	CASSVNGQGLGQPQHF
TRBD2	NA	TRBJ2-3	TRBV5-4	TGTGCCAGCAGCTTGGGGTCCGGGACTAGCAGGGGGGATACGCAGTATTTT	CASSLGSGTSRGDTQYF
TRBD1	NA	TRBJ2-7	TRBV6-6	TGTGCCAGCAGACCCGGACAGGCTATCTACGAGCAGTACTTC	CASRPGQAIYEQYF
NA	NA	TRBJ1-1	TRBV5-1	TGCGCCAGCAGCTTAGAGATGAACACTGAAGCTTTCTTT	CASSLEMNTEAFF
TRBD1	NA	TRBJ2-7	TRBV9	TGTGCCAGCAGCGTGACAGGGGGGGACTACGAGCAGTACTTC	CASSVTGGDYEQYF
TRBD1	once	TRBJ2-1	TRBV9	TGTGCCAGCAGCGAGACGGGACAGTCCCACAATGAGCAGTTCTTC	CASSETGQSHNEQFF
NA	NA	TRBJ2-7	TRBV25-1	TGTGCCAGCAGTGAATTAGTAGTGGGAGTAGGCGAGCAGTACTTC	CASSELVVGVGEQYF
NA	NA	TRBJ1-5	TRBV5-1	TGCGCCAGCAGCTTGGCCGGGGCTGATCAGCCCCAGCATTTT	CASSLAGADQPQHF
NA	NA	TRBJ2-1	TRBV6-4	TGTGCCAGCAGTTTGACAGGCCGTGGGCATGAGCAGTTCTTC	CASSLTGRGHEQFF
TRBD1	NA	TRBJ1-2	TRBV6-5	TGTGCCAGTTCACAGGGGCAATATGGCTACACCTTC	CASSQGQYGYTF
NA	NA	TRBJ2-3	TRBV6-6	TGTGCCAGCAGTACAACTAAGTGGGTCACAGATACGCAGTATTTT	CASSTTKWVTDTQYF
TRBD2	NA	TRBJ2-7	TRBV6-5	TGTGCCAGCAGTTTTTGGACTAGCGGGAAGGACGAGCAGTACTTC	CASSFWTSGKDEQYF
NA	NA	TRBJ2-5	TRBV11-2	TGTGCCAGCAGCTTACGTCTAACTGGGGGAGGAGGGGTCGAGACCCAGTACTTC	CASSLRLTGGGGVETQYF
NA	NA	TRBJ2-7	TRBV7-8	TGTGCCAGCAGCCCGCAATTTTCATACGAGCAGTACTTC	CASSPQFSYEQYF
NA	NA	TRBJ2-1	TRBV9	TGTGCCAGCAGCGCACGACCCCCGTCCCACAATGAGCAGTTCTTC	CASSARPPSHNEQFF
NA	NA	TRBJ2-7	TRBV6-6	TGTGCCAGCAGTTTTGGGCCAGACTACGAGCAGTACTTC	CASSFGPDYEQYF
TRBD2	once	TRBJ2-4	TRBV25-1	TGTGCCAGCACCCCGGGGGGTAACATTCAGTACTTC	CASTPGGNIQYF
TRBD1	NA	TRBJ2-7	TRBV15	TGTGCCACCAGCAGACGCATAGACAGGGGGCTTTACGAGCAGTACTTC	CATSRRIDRGLYEQYF
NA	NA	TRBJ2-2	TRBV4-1	TGCGCCAGCAGCCAAATAGGGGGGCGGTCCGGGGAGCTGTTTTTT	CASSQIGGRSGELFF
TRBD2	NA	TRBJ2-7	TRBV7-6	TGTGCCAGCAGCTTAGGAACTAGCGGGGGGCCAAAGGAGCAGTACTTC	CASSLGTSGGPKEQYF
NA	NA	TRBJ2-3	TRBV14	TGTGCCAGCAGCCACCAAGCGGGCACAGATACGCAGTATTTT	CASSHQAGTDTQYF
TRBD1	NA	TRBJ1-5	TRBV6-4	TGTGCCAGCAGTCTAGACAGGGGGCAGCCCCAGCATTTT	CASSLDRGQPQHF
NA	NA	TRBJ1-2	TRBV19	TGTGCCAGTAGTAGCTTTGGTGAGGGTGGCTATGGCTACACCTTC	CASSSFGEGGYGYTF
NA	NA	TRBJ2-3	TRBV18	TGTGCCAGCTCACCACCGATGGTAGAAACAGATACGCAGTATTTT	CASSPPMVETDTQYF
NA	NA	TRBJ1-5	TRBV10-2	TGCGCCAGCAGTGAGTTGGGGAAGACCCAGCATTTT	CASSELGKTQHF
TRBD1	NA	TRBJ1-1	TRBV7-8	TGTGCCAGCAGCTTACTCCAGGGGGGTTGGAACACTGAAGCTTTCTTT	CASSLLQGGWNTEAFF
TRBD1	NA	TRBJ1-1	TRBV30	TGTGCCTGGGCCTCCGGGACAGCGAACACTGAAGCTTTCTTT	CAWASGTANTEAFF